This T cell receptor (beta chain) originates from a study of shared clonotypes between healthy human individuals. Findings and limits, study-wide: A generally larger estimated richness was seen in naive subsets than in memory subsets.

The germline gives CDR1 MDHEN, CDR2 SYDVKM. V lost 2 bases and J lost 2; bases outside the gene matches: 0. The CDR3 has 14 residues. A split of CD4+ cells into CD45RA+ naive and CD45RA-negative memory subsets was performed. Splitting of each subset's genomic DNA was done evenly across several immunoSEQ plates. Measured with immunoSEQ multiplex PCR; TCRdb has only the in-frame clones, and not every one. The sample lists roughly 1,600,000 clones; about 98.5% were seen once. A note on this clone: Its antigen remains unknown.

V gene TRBV28 combines with J gene TRBJ2-1; TRBD2 matches at 7 bases. Material for sequencing was naive CD4+ T cells sorted from blood. The subset: CD45RA+ positively selected. The clonotype comes from a man aged 30 to 45 in good health. CDR3 sequence (DNA): TGTGCCAGCAGTTTAGGGGGGGCCTACAATGAGCAGTTCTTC. It specifies CASSLGGAYNEQFF.